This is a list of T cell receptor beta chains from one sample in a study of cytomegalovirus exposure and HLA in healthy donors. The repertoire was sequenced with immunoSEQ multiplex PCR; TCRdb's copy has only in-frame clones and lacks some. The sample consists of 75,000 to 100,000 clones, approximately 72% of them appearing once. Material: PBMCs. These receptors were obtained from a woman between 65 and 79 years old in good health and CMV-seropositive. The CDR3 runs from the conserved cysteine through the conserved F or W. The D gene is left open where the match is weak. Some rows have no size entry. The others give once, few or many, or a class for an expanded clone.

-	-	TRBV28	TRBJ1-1	CASSSGGWNTEAFF
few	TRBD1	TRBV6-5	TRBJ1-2	CASSFRTGGYGYTF
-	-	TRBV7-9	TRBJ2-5	CSSSFYQGRETQYF
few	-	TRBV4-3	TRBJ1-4	CASSQDPQSNEKLFF
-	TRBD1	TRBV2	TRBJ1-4	CASRGQGAGTNEKLFF
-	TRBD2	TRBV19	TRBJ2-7	CASSSRTSGSGRPDEQYF
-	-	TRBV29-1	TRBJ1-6	CSVASSYNSPLHF
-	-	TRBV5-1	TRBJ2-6	CASRYRLPDSFSGANVLTF
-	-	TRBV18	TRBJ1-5	CASSPPSSNQPQHF
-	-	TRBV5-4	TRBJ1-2	CASSFGAADYGYTF
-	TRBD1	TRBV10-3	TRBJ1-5	CAINSIPGQGDSNQPQHF
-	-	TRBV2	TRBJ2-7	CASRTDMLGEQYF
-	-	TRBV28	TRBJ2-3	CASLPGGSTDTQYF
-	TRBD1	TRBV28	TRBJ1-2	CASSSGQGGGYTF
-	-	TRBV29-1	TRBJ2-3	CSVRRESSTDTQYF
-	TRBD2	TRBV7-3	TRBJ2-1	CASSLKGGGADEQFF
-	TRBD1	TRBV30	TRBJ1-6	CAWSVGQGGSPLHF
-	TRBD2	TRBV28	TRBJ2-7	CASRRGAAAEQYF
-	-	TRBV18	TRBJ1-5	CASSPPGGNQPQHF
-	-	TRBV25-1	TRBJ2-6	CASSDDMVPGSGANVLTF
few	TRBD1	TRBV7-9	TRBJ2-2	CASRPGQGNTGELFF
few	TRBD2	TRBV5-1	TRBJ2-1	CASSVLAGNEQFF
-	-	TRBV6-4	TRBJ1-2	CASRDTGNYGYTF
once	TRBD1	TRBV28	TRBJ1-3	CASSLTTGGASGNTIYF